These 14 T cell receptor beta chains share one sample of origin, sequenced in a study of cytomegalovirus exposure and HLA in healthy donors (dated by TCRdb to 2016 to 2017). To prepare the library, the immunoSEQ multiplex PCR assay was applied. A mixture of 60 forward primers for TCR Vbeta segments and 13 reverse primers for TCR Jbeta segments was used in the multiplex PCR. TCRdb re-hosts the immuneACCESS table, in-frame sequences only. Its copies lack some clones; in the studies checked, an unresolved V gene accounts for under half of them, and the cause for the rest is not known. This sample holds roughly 150,000 clones; about four fifths were observed only once. Roughly 4% of the sample is in the top ten clones. Input material: PBMCs. The receptors originated from a middle-aged woman in good health and CMV-seropositive.

Concerning this clone: This sample includes further DNA sequences coding for the same CDR3. The chain employs TRBV30 and TRBJ2-1, with 7 positions matching TRBD2. CDR1 and CDR2 (germline): GTSNPN, SVGIG (reference sequence). CDR3 size: 10 residues. The J segment lost 11 bases and the V segment lost 3 bases, leaving 1 base of the junction unmatched. CDR3 coding DNA: TGTGCCTGGAGGGGAGGGAAGCAGTTCTTC. Protein: CAWRGGKQFF.

The chain couples TRBV11-2 to TRBJ2-7; 7 nucleotides line up with TRBD1. This CDR3 has 14 residues. Per the germline V gene, CDR1 is SGHAT and CDR2 is FQNNGV. V dropped 5 bases and J dropped 0; count of bases not matched to a gene: 4. The CDR3 loop reads CASSIWDSSYEQYF. The CDR3 nucleotides are TGTGCCAGCAGCATTTGGGACAGCTCCTACGAGCAGTACTTC.

J is TRBJ2-5 and V is TRBV19; D is possibly TRBD1 (7 bases). V lost 4 bases to trimming and J lost 3 bases, with 12 bases between them. The CDR3 runs 14 residues. Germline-derived CDR1 and CDR2 are LNHDA and SQIVND (reference sequence). DNA of the CDR3: TGTGCCAGTAGTACGGGGGACAGAAAAGAGACCCAGTACTTC. This codes for CASSTGDRKETQYF.

The chain links TRBV2 to TRBJ1-2; D possibly corresponds to TRBD1 (6 bases). This CDR3 has 14 residues. V dropped 4 bases and J dropped 7 bases, with 16 bases sitting between them. Germline CDR1 SNHLY, CDR2 FYNNEI. CDR3 coding DNA: TGTGCCAGCAGTGGTGGCAGGGGCACGGGTGGCTACACCTTC. This codes for CASSGGRGTGGYTF.

J is TRBJ2-7 and V is TRBV5-6; 12 positions agree with TRBD2. Germline loops: CDR1 SGHDT, CDR2 YYEEEE. The CDR3 runs to 15 residues. Trimming took 4 bases from V and 3 from J; bases not matched to a gene: 5. The CDR3 DNA sequence: TGTGCCAGCAGCCCCGGACTAGCGGGGATCTACGAGCAGTACTTC. Translating it yields CASSPGLAGIYEQYF.

The chain combines TRBV28 with TRBJ2-1, with D possibly being TRBD2 (6 bases). With 5 bases removed from V and 5 bases from J, the gap between germline ends came to 34 bases. The CDR3 runs 21 residues. CDR1 is MDHEN and CDR2 is SYDVKM in the germline V gene. The CDR3 spells CASSPSPLGWGLKDYDNEQFF. The CDR3 bases are TGTGCCAGCAGTCCGAGCCCGCTAGGGTGGGGACTTAAGGACTACGACAATGAGCAGTTCTTC.

The chain is built from TRBV2 and TRBJ2-1; 8 nucleotides line up with TRBD2. The CDR3 is 14 residues long. Germline trimming cut 7 bases from V and 6 bases from J; bases unmatched to any gene: 8. CDR1 SNHLY and CDR2 FYNNEI come from the germline V gene. The CDR3, as DNA: TGTGCCAGCAAGTTTAGCGGGGAACTCAATGAGCAGTTCTTC. Translated: CASKFSGELNEQFF.

The gene calls are TRBV27 and TRBJ1-1; D is ambiguous. CDR1 MNHEY and CDR2 SMNVEV come from the germline V gene (reference sequence). Trimming took off 0 bases at V and 11 bases at J, with 13 bases between the two ends. The CDR3 length is 13 residues. The CDR3 region is CASSLSGEVSAFF. DNA of the CDR3: TGTGCCAGCAGTTTATCTGGGGAGGTGAGTGCTTTCTTT.

This chain connects TRBV6-6 to TRBJ1-1; 9 bases are a match to TRBD1. The J segment lost 1 base and the V segment lost 2 bases, leaving 5 bases of the junction unmatched. The germline CDR1 and CDR2 sequences are MNHNY and SVGAGI (reference sequence). This CDR3 region has 16 residues. CDR3 loop: CASSYPLQGANTEAFF. DNA for the CDR3: TGTGCCAGCAGTTACCCGCTACAGGGGGCGAACACTGAAGCTTTCTTT.

This clone was picked up a small number of times. V usage is TRBV5-1 and J usage is TRBJ1-3; 8 nucleotides match TRBD1. CDR1 is SGHRS and CDR2 is YFSETQ in the germline V gene. J was trimmed by 4 bases and V by 4 bases; bases with no gene match: 7. This CDR3 has 15 residues. CDR3 nucleotide sequence: TGCGCCAGCAGCCATACCGGGACAGGAGGAAACACCATATATTTT. Its protein is CASSHTGTGGNTIYF.

V and J are TRBV5-1 and TRBJ1-4, with 8 bases matching TRBD1. This CDR3 has 15 amino acids. V lost 3 bases, J lost 1 base, and 2 bases stayed unmatched. Germline V lookup: CDR1 SGHRS, CDR2 YFSETQ. The CDR3 spells CASSSGQGTNEKLFF. CDR3 nucleotides: TGCGCCAGCAGCTCCGGACAGGGAACTAATGAAAAACTGTTTTTT.

V usage is TRBV9 and J usage is TRBJ1-3; a possible D gene is TRBD1 (6 bases). V lost 1 base and J lost 2, with 10 bases in between. CDR3 size: 15 residues. Germline V CDR1 and CDR2: SGDLS, YYNGEE. The CDR3 region is CASSVQGITGNTIYF. CDR3 sequence (DNA): TGTGCCAGCAGCGTACAGGGGATTACTGGAAACACCATATATTTT.

J is TRBJ1-4 and V is TRBV5-6; no reliable D call. Between the trimmed V and J ends, which lost 2 bases and 10 bases, there was a span of 12 bases. The CDR3 extends over 13 amino acids. Germline CDR1 is SGHDT and CDR2 is YYEEEE. The chain's CDR3 is CASSFSRIVKLFF. The CDR3 DNA reads TGTGCCAGCAGCTTTTCGCGCATCGTAAAACTGTTTTTT.

This chain connects TRBV7-8 to TRBJ2-1, with D perhaps TRBD2 (6 bases). The germline CDR1 and CDR2 sequences are SGHVS and FQNEAQ. There are 13 residues in the CDR3. V lost 2 bases to trimming and J lost 9 bases, with 11 bases between them. CDR3 sequence: CASSLPDYFEQFF. The CDR3 region has the DNA TGTGCCAGCAGCTTACCGGACTATTTTGAGCAGTTCTTC.